The 18 T cell receptor beta chains reported below all come from one sample, sequenced in a study of T cell repertoires in cytomegalovirus infection. TCRdb re-called the reads through MiXCR, storing one row per CDR3 protein. This sample yields around 100,000 distinct CDR3 sequences, of which less than 25% are seen a single time; around 40% belongs to the top ten. Material: CD8+ T cells from PBMCs. The origin of the receptors is a human donor in good health (CMV status not recorded). Some clones in this sample may be carry-over from other donors' samples.

The table lists this clonotype with many counts. The chain is built from TRBV5-1 and TRBJ2-7; 7 positions match TRBD2. There are 15 residues in the CDR3. Germline V gene data show CDR1 as SGHRS and CDR2 as YFSETQ. The junction had 3 bases not matched to a gene; V was cut back by 0 bases and J by 0 bases. As DNA, the CDR3 is TGCGCCAGCAGCTTGGCGCGGGGGACCTCCTACGAGCAGTACTTC. It specifies CASSLARGTSYEQYF.

The chain has TRBV27 and TRBJ1-6, with D possibly TRBD1 on 5 matching bases. V lost 10 bases, J lost 5 bases, and 18 bases lay in between. The CDR3 runs to 15 residues. Germline values: CDR1 MNHEY, CDR2 SMNVEV (reference sequence). DNA of the CDR3: TGTGCCACCCGATACGGGGGGGGAAATAATTCACCCCTCCACTTT. This encodes CATRYGGGNNSPLHF.

The sample holds a few counts of this clonotype. The V gene is TRBV27, the J gene TRBJ2-3; D remains unclear. CDR3 length: 14 residues. Trimming stripped 0 bases from V and 6 bases from J, with 10 bases between. The V gene's germline CDR1 is MNHEY and CDR2 SMNVEV (reference sequence). The CDR3 is CASSLSLNWDTQYF. CDR3 coding DNA: TGTGCCAGCAGTTTATCGTTGAATTGGGATACGCAGTATTTT.

This clonotype has at least ten counts. The chain employs TRBV7-2 and TRBJ2-2, with TRBD1 as a possible D gene (5 bases). The ends were cut back, 3 bases at V and 6 bases at J, with 20 bases in the middle. This CDR3 spans 17 amino acids. Germline V gene lookup returns CDR1 SGHTA and CDR2 FQGNSA. CDR3 sequence reads: CASSLSPRTEQAGELFF. CDR3 bases: TGTGCCAGCAGCTTGTCTCCCCGGACCGAACAGGCCGGGGAGCTGTTTTTT.

This clonotype has just a few counts. The chain links TRBV7-9 to TRBJ2-2; D perhaps matches TRBD1 (6 bases). This CDR3 is built from 14 residues. Germline lookup yields CDR1 SEHNR and CDR2 FQNEAQ (reference sequence). Trimming shortened V by 4 bases and J by 0 bases, and 6 bases separated the two germline ends. CDR3 residues: CASSSGANTGELFF. Here the CDR3 DNA reads TGTGCCAGCAGCTCAGGGGCGAACACCGGGGAGCTGTTTTTT. Variable domain in full (rest from reference TRBV7-9 and TRBJ2-2): DTGVSQNPRHKITKRGQNVTFRCDPISEHNRLYWYRQTLGQGPEFLTYFQNEAQLEKSRLLSDRFSAERPKGSFSTLEIQRTEQGDSAMYLCASSSGANTGELFFGEGSRLTVL.

This clonotype appeared a few times. V gene TRBV12-3 or TRBV12-4 combines with J gene TRBJ2-7, with 11 bases lining up with TRBD2. The CDR3 consists of 16 residues. The junction had 6 bases not matched to a gene; V was cut back by 5 bases and J by 0 bases. The CDR3 DNA reads as TGTGCCAGCAGTCCTAGCGGGGGGACGAGCTCCTACGAGCAGTACTTC. This gives the protein CASSPSGGTSSYEQYF.

The V gene is TRBV6-2 or TRBV6-3, the J gene TRBJ2-7; D may match TRBD1 or TRBD2 (5 bases each). The V gene's germline CDR1 is MNHEY and CDR2 SVGEGT. The V and J ends lost 4 bases and 2 bases respectively, with 12 bases between them. CDR3 length: 14 residues. For the CDR3, the DNA is TGTGCCAGCAGTTCCTTTGGGGGAACCTACGAGCAGTACTTC. This sequence encodes CASSSFGGTYEQYF.

The V call is TRBV20-1, the J call TRBJ1-1; 8 bases align to TRBD1. This CDR3 is 13 amino acids long. Germline CDR1 is DFQATT and CDR2 is SNEGSKA (reference sequence). With 0 bases clipped from V and 3 bases from J, the junction kept 0 bases outside the gene matches. The CDR3 sequence: CSARETGDTEAFF. The CDR3 DNA reads as TGCAGTGCTAGAGAGACAGGGGACACTGAAGCTTTCTTT.

V usage is TRBV5-5 and J usage is TRBJ2-4, with 7 bases identical to TRBD1. V lost 0 bases, J lost 8 bases, and 8 bases stayed unmatched. The CDR3 runs 15 residues. CDR1 is SGHKS and CDR2 is YYEKEE in the germline V gene (reference sequence). The CDR3 bases are TGTGCCAGCAGCTTGGCAGGGGGTGGTGTGGACATTCAGTACTTC. Its translation: CASSLAGGGVDIQYF. Full variable domain (remainder filled in from reference TRBV5-5 and TRBJ2-4): DAGVTQSPTHLIKTRGQQVTLRCSPISGHKSVSWYQQVLGQGPQFIFQYYEKEERGRGNFPDRFSARQFPNYSSELNVNALLLGDSALYLCASSLAGGGVDIQYFGAGTRLSVL.

Comments on this clonotype: A read error may account for a junction end that differs from germline. The chain recombines TRBV5-8 with TRBJ2-5; a possible D gene is TRBD2 (5 bases). Germline CDR1 and CDR2: SGHTS and YDEGEE. CDR3 length equals 14 residues. As DNA, the CDR3 is TGTGCCAGCAGCTTGACGGGCGGCTGGGAGACCCAGTGCTTC. Translation: CASSLTGGWETQCF.

This clonotype was observed a handful of times. This chain links TRBV27 with TRBJ2-1, with D possibly matching TRBD1 (6 bases). The ends were cut back, 5 bases at V and 5 bases at J, with 10 bases in the middle. This CDR3 has 13 amino acids. The V gene's germline CDR1 is MNHEY and CDR2 SMNVEV (reference sequence). The CDR3 nucleotides read TGTGCCAGCAGTGGACAGAGTGACAATGAGCAGTTCTTC. Its translation is CASSGQSDNEQFF.

This chain uses TRBV27 with TRBJ1-2, with D tentatively TRBD1 (5 bases). The CDR3 is made up of 16 amino acids. Trimming took off 4 bases at V and 4 bases at J, with 19 bases between the two ends. Germline CDR1 and CDR2: MNHEY and SMNVEV (reference sequence). The CDR3 DNA is TGTGCCAGCAGTTCCGGAGGAGGGAGCGGGGGCTATGGCTACACCTTC. Encoded protein: CASSSGGGSGGYGYTF.

In its sample, this clonotype was seen a few times. This rearrangement joins TRBV6-1 to TRBJ1-1, with a tentative D call TRBD1 (5 bases). There are 13 residues in the CDR3. Germline lookup yields CDR1 MNHNS and CDR2 SASEGT. V was cut by 10 bases and J by 3 bases, with 15 bases left in between. In DNA form, the CDR3 reads TGTGCCACCACTCCTGCGGGGGACACTGAAGCTTTCTTT. Translation: CATTPAGDTEAFF.

This clonotype was found many times. CDR3 loop: CATTGTGFGEQYF. The CDR3 DNA is TGTGCCACCACCGGGACAGGGTTTGGCGAGCAGTACTTC. The rearrangement uses TRBV28 and TRBJ2-7; 9 positions match TRBD1. CDR3 length: 13 residues. Germline-derived CDR1 and CDR2 are MDHEN and SYDVKM. V trimming: 10 bases; J trimming: 6 bases; junction bases outside the gene matches: 10.

The chain links TRBV7-9 to TRBJ1-1; TRBD1 matches at 8 bases. Germline trimming cut 7 bases from V and 6 bases from J; bases unmatched to any gene: 7. Germline CDR1 reads SEHNR; CDR2 reads FQNEAQ (reference sequence). This CDR3 has 13 amino acids. CDR3 amino acids: CASNQGAGAEAFF. The CDR3 region has the DNA TGTGCCAGCAACCAGGGGGCGGGGGCTGAAGCTTTCTTT. Full variable domain (remainder filled in from reference TRBV7-9 and TRBJ1-1): DTGVSQNPRHKITKRGQNVTFRCDPISEHNRLYWYRQTLGQGPEFLTYFQNEAQLEKSRLLSDRFSAERPKGSFSTLEIQRTEQGDSAMYLCASNQGAGAEAFFGQGTRLTVV.

This clonotype was seen only a few times. The CDR3 here is CASRPGTNYGYTF. The DNA of the CDR3 is TGTGCCAGCAGGCCAGGGACTAACTATGGCTACACCTTC. The genes are TRBV7-9 and TRBJ1-2; D possibly corresponds to TRBD1 (5 bases). The CDR3 loop spans 13 amino acids. Germline CDR1 reads SEHNR; CDR2 reads FQNEAQ (reference sequence). V was shortened by 6 bases and J by 0 bases, with 8 bases between the two germline ends.

In this sample, this clonotype turned up a few times. The genes are TRBV28 and TRBJ2-7; D unclear. This CDR3 spans 13 amino acids. V lost 6 bases and J 0 bases, leaving 9 bases between the germline ends. Per germline, CDR1 MDHEN and CDR2 SYDVKM. The CDR3 reads CASRGPSSYEQYF. The DNA for the CDR3 is TGTGCCAGCAGGGGTCCCAGCTCCTACGAGCAGTACTTC.

This clonotype was seen a handful of times. The rearrangement links TRBV7-6 to TRBJ2-3; 9 bases are a match to TRBD1. This CDR3 is built from 14 residues. V gave up 1 base and J gave up 5 bases; unmatched junction bases: 1. Germline loops: CDR1 SGHVS, CDR2 FNYEAQ. The CDR3, as DNA: TGTGCCAGCAGCTTAGGGACAGGGGTAGATACGCAGTATTTT. The encoded protein is CASSLGTGVDTQYF.